Described below is a single TCR beta chain sequence and its context. Its antigen is unidentified. The study assayed some 100,000 TCR templates per sample. Assay: immunoSEQ multiplex PCR; the TCRdb copy retains only in-frame clones and omits some. The sample records over 100,000 clones, roughly 95% being singletons. This sample is drawn from a study of siplizumab effects on memory and regulatory T cells. Overall study results and limits: The study did not confirm that proliferating Tregs from siplizumab cultures were suppressive. Alloreactive CD4+ clones that could be mapped were on average around 70% Treg-derived with siplizumab, against roughly 25% in controls. An assignable phenotype, naive or memory, was missing from roughly 80-95% of proliferating CD4+ or CD8+ clones.

Germline assignment: CDR1 KGHSH and CDR2 LQKENI. Trimming took 7 bases from V and 2 from J; bases not matched to a gene: 4. CDR3 size: 14 residues. This clonotype was sampled from a human donor in good health. Source material: non-Treg CD4+ T cells sorted from blood. This rearrangement joins TRBV18 to TRBJ1-3, with TRBD1 matching over 8 bases. CDR3 sequence reads: CASYAQGAGNTIYF. The CDR3 nucleotides read TGTGCCAGCTACGCACAGGGGGCTGGAAACACCATATATTTT.